Listed below are T cell receptor beta chains from one sample, sequenced in a study of regulatory T cells in long-lasting Graves disease. TCRdb used MiXCR to reprocess the multiplex PCR reads, holding one entry per CDR3 protein. Counted here are about 540,000 distinct CDR3 sequences, less than 15% occurring once; the ten biggest clones make up about 9.1%. In addition, the sample was reused for a study of T cells in Graves' hyperthyroidism and ophthalmopathy.

Here the sequenced sample was peripheral blood mononuclear cells (PBMCs), taken at new diagnosis, from a patient treated with antithyroid drugs. The source is a man in his thirties or forties with Graves disease. Both conserved end residues are part of each CDR3. D genes are given only for firm matches. Clone size appears in some rows only: once, few, many, or a class for an expanded clone.

D: TRBD1
V: TRBV7-6
J: TRBJ1-1
size: many
CDR3: CASSLEGTARTEAFF
DNA: TGTGCCAGCAGCTTAGAAGGGACAGCCCGCACTGAAGCTTTCTTT

D: TRBD2
V: TRBV7-2
J: TRBJ2-7
size: many
CDR3: CASSGTSGTPSYEQYF
DNA: TGTGCCAGCAGCGGGACTAGCGGGACGCCCTCCTACGAGCAGTACTTC

D: TRBD1
V: TRBV7-8
J: TRBJ2-1
size: -
CDR3: CASSSTLGQGNEQFF
DNA: TGTGCCAGCAGCTCTACCTTGGGACAGGGGAATGAGCAGTTCTTC

D: TRBD2
V: TRBV6-9
J: TRBJ2-1
size: -
CDR3: CASSYFTGGEYNEQFF
DNA: TGTGCCAGCAGTTATTTTACGGGAGGGGAATACAATGAGCAGTTCTTC

D: -
V: TRBV3-1
J: TRBJ1-3
size: -
CDR3: CASSQDQYRVGGNTIYF
DNA: TGTGCCAGCAGCCAAGATCAGTACAGGGTTGGAGGAAACACCATATATTTT

D: TRBD2
V: TRBV9
J: TRBJ2-7
size: many
CDR3: CASSKLGTSGRGEQYF
DNA: TGTGCCAGCAGCAAACTCGGGACTAGCGGGAGAGGCGAGCAGTACTTC

D: TRBD2
V: TRBV25-1
J: TRBJ2-7
size: -
CDR3: CASSEWAGARGHEQYF
DNA: TGTGCCAGCAGTGAATGGGCGGGAGCCCGGGGCCACGAGCAGTACTTC

D: -
V: TRBV3-1
J: TRBJ2-7
size: -
CDR3: CASSQTIGVGYEQYF
DNA: TGTGCCAGCAGCCAAACCATAGGGGTAGGCTACGAGCAGTACTTC

D: -
V: TRBV5-1
J: TRBJ2-3
size: many
CDR3: CASSLAQRISTDTQYF
DNA: TGCGCCAGCAGCTTGGCGCAGCGGATAAGCACAGATACGCAGTATTTT

D: -
V: TRBV3-1
J: TRBJ2-1
size: -
CDR3: CASSETRANEQFF
DNA: TGTGCCAGCAGTGAAACTAGGGCCAATGAGCAGTTCTTC

D: -
V: TRBV12-3/TRBV12-4
J: TRBJ1-1
size: many
CDR3: CASSLPGLLNTEAFF
DNA: TGTGCCAGCAGTTTACCAGGACTCCTGAACACTGAAGCTTTCTTT

D: -
V: TRBV29-1
J: TRBJ2-5
size: few
CDR3: CSVGPGTAQETQYF
DNA: TGCAGCGTCGGACCGGGGACCGCCCAAGAGACCCAGTACTTC

D: -
V: TRBV30
J: TRBJ1-4
size: many
CDR3: CAWSDGGVTEKLFF
DNA: TGTGCCTGGAGTGACGGGGGCGTCACCGAAAAACTGTTTTTT

D: -
V: TRBV24-1
J: TRBJ2-1
size: few
CDR3: CATSRRSGEQFF
DNA: TGTGCCACCAGTCGAAGGTCGGGTGAGCAGTTCTTC

D: -
V: TRBV6-1
J: TRBJ2-4
size: -
CDR3: CASVTRSGLLAKNIQYF
DNA: TGTGCCAGCGTAACAAGGAGCGGGCTACTAGCCAAAAACATTCAGTACTTC

D: -
V: TRBV27
J: TRBJ2-5
size: -
CDR3: CASTWTVGRPQYF
DNA: TGTGCCAGCACCTGGACGGTGGGGAGACCCCAGTACTTC

D: TRBD2
V: TRBV27
J: TRBJ2-5
size: -
CDR3: CASSGTSEETQYF
DNA: TGTGCCAGCAGTGGGACTAGCGAGGAGACCCAGTACTTC

D: -
V: TRBV6-6
J: TRBJ2-5
size: many
CDR3: CASSYSGGGSETQYF
DNA: TGTGCCAGCAGTTACTCGGGGGGCGGCAGCGAGACCCAGTACTTC

D: -
V: TRBV19
J: TRBJ1-5
size: -
CDR3: CASSIRNQPQHF
DNA: TGTGCCAGTAGTATAAGGAATCAGCCCCAGCATTTT

D: TRBD1
V: TRBV29-1
J: TRBJ1-6
size: -
CDR3: CSVVPDRGRSPLHF
DNA: TGCAGCGTTGTCCCGGACAGGGGGCGGTCACCCCTCCACTTT

D: TRBD2
V: TRBV20-1
J: TRBJ2-3
size: few
CDR3: CSASSWASGSTDTQYF
DNA: TGCAGTGCCTCGTCGTGGGCTAGCGGGAGCACAGATACGCAGTATTTT

D: -
V: TRBV28
J: TRBJ1-2
size: many
CDR3: CASSYPRQDYGYTF
DNA: TGTGCCAGCAGTTACCCCAGACAGGACTATGGCTACACCTTC

D: -
V: TRBV12-3/TRBV12-4
J: TRBJ1-4
size: few
CDR3: CACSLRAGNEKLFF
DNA: TGTGCCTGCAGTCTACGGGCAGGCAATGAAAAACTGTTTTTT

D: TRBD2
V: TRBV5-1
J: TRBJ2-3
size: many
CDR3: CASSSGLAGPDTQYF
DNA: TGCGCCAGCAGCTCAGGACTAGCGGGACCCGATACGCAGTATTTT

D: -
V: TRBV25-1
J: TRBJ1-4
size: many
CDR3: CASSVSGHVEKLFF
DNA: TGTGCCAGCAGTGTTTCGGGACATGTTGAAAAACTGTTTTTT

D: TRBD2
V: TRBV24-1
J: TRBJ2-1
size: -
CDR3: CATSDSGTSGRASNEQFF
DNA: TGTGCCACCAGTGATTCGGGAACTAGCGGGAGGGCCTCAAATGAGCAGTTCTTC

D: -
V: TRBV29-1
J: TRBJ1-1
size: many
CDR3: CSVRQGGTEAFF
DNA: TGCAGCGTTCGGCAGGGTGGCACTGAAGCTTTCTTT

D: TRBD1
V: TRBV20-1
J: TRBJ2-7
size: many
CDR3: CSAKQGATNYEQYF
DNA: TGCAGTGCTAAACAGGGGGCCACAAACTACGAGCAGTACTTC

D: TRBD2
V: TRBV10-3
J: TRBJ2-1
size: many
CDR3: CAISGLAGVLNEQFF
DNA: TGTGCCATCAGCGGACTAGCGGGAGTTCTCAATGAGCAGTTCTTC

D: -
V: TRBV16
J: TRBJ1-1
size: many
CDR3: CASSPPGLNTEAFF
DNA: TGTGCCAGCAGCCCCCCAGGACTGAACACTGAAGCTTTCTTT

D: -
V: TRBV30
J: TRBJ1-5
size: -
CDR3: CASGQGFSNQPQHF
DNA: TGTGCCTCGGGGCAGGGTTTTAGCAATCAGCCCCAGCATTTT

D: -
V: TRBV2
J: TRBJ2-7
size: many
CDR3: CASRLSSGGAYEQYF
DNA: TGTGCCAGCAGGCTGTCAAGCGGAGGGGCCTACGAGCAGTACTTC

D: TRBD2
V: TRBV20-1
J: TRBJ2-1
size: -
CDR3: CSATPRLAGAAHLYNEQFF
DNA: TGCAGTGCTACTCCCCGACTAGCGGGAGCAGCCCACCTCTACAATGAGCAGTTCTTC

D: TRBD1
V: TRBV29-1
J: TRBJ2-7
size: many
CDR3: CSGGTGDYEQYF
DNA: TGCAGCGGCGGGACAGGGGACTACGAGCAGTACTTC

D: TRBD1
V: TRBV12-3/TRBV12-4
J: TRBJ1-2
size: many
CDR3: CASTVLDREAGYTF
DNA: TGTGCCAGCACCGTACTGGACAGGGAGGCTGGCTACACCTTC

D: TRBD1
V: TRBV29-1
J: TRBJ2-7
size: -
CDR3: CSVEDRGETYEQYF
DNA: TGCAGCGTCGAGGACAGGGGGGAGACCTACGAGCAGTACTTC

D: -
V: TRBV7-9
J: TRBJ2-1
size: many
CDR3: CASSSSGDEQFF
DNA: TGTGCCAGCAGCTCTTCTGGAGATGAGCAGTTCTTC

D: TRBD1
V: TRBV29-1
J: TRBJ2-7
size: many
CDR3: CSAEVRGQVTYEQYF
DNA: TGCAGCGCAGAGGTTCGGGGACAGGTGACCTACGAGCAGTACTTC

D: TRBD1
V: TRBV5-1
J: TRBJ2-7
size: many
CDR3: CASSAGQGPSSYEQYF
DNA: TGCGCCAGCAGCGCTGGACAGGGACCTTCCTCCTACGAGCAGTACTTC

D: -
V: TRBV3-1
J: TRBJ1-6
size: many
CDR3: CASSQTGGNSPLHF
DNA: TGTGCCAGCAGCCAGACCGGGGGAAATTCACCCCTCCACTTT